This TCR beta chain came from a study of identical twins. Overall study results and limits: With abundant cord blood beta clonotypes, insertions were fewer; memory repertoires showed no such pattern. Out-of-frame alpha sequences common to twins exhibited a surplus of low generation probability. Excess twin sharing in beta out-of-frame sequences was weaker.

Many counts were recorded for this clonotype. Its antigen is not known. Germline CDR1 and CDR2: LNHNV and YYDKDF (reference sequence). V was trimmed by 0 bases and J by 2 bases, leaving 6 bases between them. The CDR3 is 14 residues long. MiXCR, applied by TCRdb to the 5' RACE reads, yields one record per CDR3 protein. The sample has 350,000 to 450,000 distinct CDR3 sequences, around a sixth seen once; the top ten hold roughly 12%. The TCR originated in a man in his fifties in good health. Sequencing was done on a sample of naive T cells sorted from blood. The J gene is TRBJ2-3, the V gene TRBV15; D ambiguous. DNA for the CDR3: TGTGCCACCAGCAGAGATCCCGACACAGATACGCAGTATTTT. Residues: CATSRDPDTDTQYF.